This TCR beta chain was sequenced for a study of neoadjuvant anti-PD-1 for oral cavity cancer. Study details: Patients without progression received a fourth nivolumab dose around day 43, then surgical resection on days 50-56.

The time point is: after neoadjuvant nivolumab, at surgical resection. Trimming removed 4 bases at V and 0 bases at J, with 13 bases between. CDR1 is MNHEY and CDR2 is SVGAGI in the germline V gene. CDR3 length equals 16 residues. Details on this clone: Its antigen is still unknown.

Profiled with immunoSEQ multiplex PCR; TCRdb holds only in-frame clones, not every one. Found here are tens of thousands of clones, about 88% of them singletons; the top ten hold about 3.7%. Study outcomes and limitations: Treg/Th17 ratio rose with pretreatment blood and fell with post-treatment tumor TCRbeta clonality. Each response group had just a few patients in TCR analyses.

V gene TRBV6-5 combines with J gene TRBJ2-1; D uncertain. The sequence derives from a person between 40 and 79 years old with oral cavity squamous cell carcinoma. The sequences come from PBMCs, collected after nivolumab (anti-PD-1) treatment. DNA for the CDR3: TGTGCCAGCAGTTCCCTTCCATTAAGCTCCTACAATGAGCAGTTCTTC. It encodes CASSSLPLSSYNEQFF.